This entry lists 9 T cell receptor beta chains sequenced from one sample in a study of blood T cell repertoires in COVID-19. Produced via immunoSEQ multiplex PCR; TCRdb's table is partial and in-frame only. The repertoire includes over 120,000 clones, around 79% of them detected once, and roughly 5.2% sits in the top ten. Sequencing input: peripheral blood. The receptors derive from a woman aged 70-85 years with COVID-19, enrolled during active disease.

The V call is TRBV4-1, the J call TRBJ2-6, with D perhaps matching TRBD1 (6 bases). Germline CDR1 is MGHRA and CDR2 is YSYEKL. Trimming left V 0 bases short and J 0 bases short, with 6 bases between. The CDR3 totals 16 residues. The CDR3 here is CASSQDRGSGANVLTF. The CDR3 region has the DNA TGCGCCAGCAGCCAAGACAGGGGCTCTGGGGCCAACGTCCTGACTTTC.

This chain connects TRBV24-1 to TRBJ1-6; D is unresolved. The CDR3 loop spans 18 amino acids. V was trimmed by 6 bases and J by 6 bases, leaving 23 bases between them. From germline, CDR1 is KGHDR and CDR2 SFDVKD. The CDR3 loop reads CATSNRVRGPSFNSPLHF. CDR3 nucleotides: TGTGCCACCAGTAATAGGGTCCGAGGGCCGTCGTTTAATTCACCCCTCCACTTT.

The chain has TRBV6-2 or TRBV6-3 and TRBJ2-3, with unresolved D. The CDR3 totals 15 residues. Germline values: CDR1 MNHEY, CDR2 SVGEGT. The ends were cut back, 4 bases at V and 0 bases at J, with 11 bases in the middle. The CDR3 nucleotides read TGTGCCAGCAGTTGGTCAACCACTAGCACAGATACGCAGTATTTT. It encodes CASSWSTTSTDTQYF.

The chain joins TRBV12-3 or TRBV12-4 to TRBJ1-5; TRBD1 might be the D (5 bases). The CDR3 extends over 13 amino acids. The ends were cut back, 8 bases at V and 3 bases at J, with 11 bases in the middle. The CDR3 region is CASGLGLNQPQHF. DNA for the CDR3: TGTGCCAGCGGACTGGGACTCAATCAGCCCCAGCATTTT.

CDR3: CASSDYRVKETGELFF. The CDR3 bases are TGTGCCAGCAGCGATTACAGGGTCAAAGAAACCGGGGAGCTGTTTTTT. This rearrangement joins TRBV5-4 to TRBJ2-2; possibly TRBD1 for D (6 bases). Trimming stripped 4 bases from V and 5 bases from J, with 18 bases between. The CDR3 totals 16 residues. Germline CDR1 SGHNT, CDR2 YYREEE (reference sequence). The full variable domain, its missing parts supplied by reference TRBV5-4 and TRBJ2-2, is ETGVTQSPTHLIKTRGQQVTLRCSSQSGHNTVSWYQQALGQGPQFIFQYYREEENGRGNFPPRFSGLQFPNYSSELNVNALELDDSALYLCASSDYRVKETGELFFGEGSRLTVL.

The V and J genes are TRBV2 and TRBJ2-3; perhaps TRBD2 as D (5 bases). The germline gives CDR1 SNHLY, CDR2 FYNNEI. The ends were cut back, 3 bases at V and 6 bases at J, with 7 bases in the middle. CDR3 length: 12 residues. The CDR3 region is CASSDIADTQYF. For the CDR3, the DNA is TGTGCCAGCAGTGACATAGCGGATACGCAGTATTTT.

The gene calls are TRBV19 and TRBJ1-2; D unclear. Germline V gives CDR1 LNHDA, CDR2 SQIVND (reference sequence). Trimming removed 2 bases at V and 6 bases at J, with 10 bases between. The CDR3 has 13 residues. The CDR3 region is CASSIREGDGYTF. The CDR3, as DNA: TGTGCCAGTAGTATAAGGGAGGGAGATGGCTACACCTTC.

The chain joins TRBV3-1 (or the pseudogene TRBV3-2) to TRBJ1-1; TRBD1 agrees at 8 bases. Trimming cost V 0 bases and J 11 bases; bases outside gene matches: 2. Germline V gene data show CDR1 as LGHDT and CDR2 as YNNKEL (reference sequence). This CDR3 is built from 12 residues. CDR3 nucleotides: TGTGCCAGCAGCCAAGAGACAGGGGCTGCTTTCTTT. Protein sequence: CASSQETGAAFF.

The CDR3 sequence is CASSSGPGDGRPQHF. In DNA, the CDR3 is TGTGCCAGCAGCTCCGGGCCGGGGGACGGGCGGCCCCAGCATTTT. V and J are TRBV5-5 and TRBJ1-5; D might be TRBD1 (5 bases). Trimming stripped 3 bases from V and 9 bases from J, with 19 bases between. CDR1 SGHKS and CDR2 YYEKEE come from the germline V gene (reference sequence). The CDR3 has 15 residues.